The 9 T cell receptor beta chains below all came from one sample that was sequenced in a study of memory CD4+ T cells and cytomegalovirus serostatus. Profiling relied on immunoSEQ multiplex PCR, and the TCRdb table lists in-frame clones only, not all of them. The sample consists of about 75,000 clones, about 73% of them appearing once. The sort gate was single viable CD3+CD4+CD8-CD45RO+ cells for memory CD4+ T cells. Sequenced: memory CD4+ T cells from blood. These receptors were taken from an adult in good health and CMV-seropositive.

CDR3 residues: CASSLGRGGGTQYF. CDR3 bases: TGCGCCAGCAGCTTGGGTCGAGGGGGCGGGACCCAGTACTTC. The V and J genes are TRBV5-1 and TRBJ2-5, with 7 bases lining up with TRBD1. The CDR3 contains 14 residues. The germline gives CDR1 SGHRS, CDR2 YFSETQ. With 0 bases clipped from V and 7 bases from J, the junction kept 6 bases outside the gene matches.

V gene TRBV30 combines with J gene TRBJ2-6, with 7 bases aligning to TRBD1. The J segment lost 2 bases and the V segment lost 4 bases, leaving 5 bases of the junction unmatched. This CDR3 comprises 15 residues. The V gene's germline CDR1 is GTSNPN and CDR2 SVGIG (reference sequence). CDR3 residues: CAWKQGLPGANVLTF. Written as DNA, the CDR3 is TGTGCCTGGAAACAGGGGCTCCCTGGGGCCAACGTCCTGACTTTC.

This chain uses TRBV6-1 with TRBJ2-7; 11 bases match TRBD2. CDR3 size: 14 residues. V was clipped by 2 bases and J by 7 bases; unmatched bases: 4. CDR1 and CDR2 (germline): MNHNS, SASEGT. The CDR3 region has the DNA TGTGCCAGCAGTGAACTAGCGGGGGGAGGGGAGCAGTACTTC. This gives the protein CASSELAGGGEQYF.

V is TRBV7-9 and J is TRBJ2-5, with 12 positions matching TRBD2. Trimming removed 5 bases from V and 5 bases from J; junction bases left unmatched: 15. Germline loops: CDR1 SEHNR, CDR2 FQNEAQ (reference sequence). There are 18 residues in the CDR3. In DNA, the CDR3 is TGTGCCAGCAGCCCCCCTCCCAGGGCTAGCGGGAGGGATGAGACCCAGTACTTC. It yields the protein CASSPPPRASGRDETQYF.

This sequence joins TRBV4-1 and TRBJ2-7; D is possibly TRBD2 (5 bases). The CDR3 spans 17 residues. From germline, CDR1 is MGHRA and CDR2 YSYEKL. V was pared by 0 bases and J by 2 bases, with 17 bases between. The CDR3 loop is CASSQDFFWQRTYEQYF. CDR3 in DNA: TGCGCCAGCAGCCAAGATTTTTTTTGGCAGCGGACCTACGAGCAGTACTTC.

The CDR3, as DNA: TGCGCCAGCAGCTTGGAACCCAGACAGGGTAACACTGAAGCTTTCTTT. Its translation: CASSLEPRQGNTEAFF. The chain uses TRBV5-1 and TRBJ1-1; 7 bases map to TRBD1. The CDR3 is 16 residues long. V trimming: 0 bases; J trimming: 2 bases; junction bases outside the gene matches: 7. Germline V gene data show CDR1 as SGHRS and CDR2 as YFSETQ.

The genes are TRBV11-2 and TRBJ1-1, with 7 bases matching TRBD1. Per the germline V gene, CDR1 is SGHAT and CDR2 is FQNNGV. This CDR3 has 14 residues. Losses at the gene ends were 2 bases for V and 5 bases for J; bases not matched to a gene: 5. The CDR3 sequence: CASSLRQGDTEAFF. As DNA, the CDR3 is TGTGCCAGCAGCTTACGACAGGGAGATACTGAAGCTTTCTTT.

The chain combines TRBV2 with TRBJ1-5; D remains unclear. CDR1 and CDR2 (germline): SNHLY, FYNNEI. CDR3 size: 13 residues. V was clipped by 3 bases and J by 4 bases, with 7 bases between them. The chain's CDR3 is CASSEDPNQPQHF. The DNA for the CDR3 is TGTGCCAGCAGTGAGGACCCTAATCAGCCCCAGCATTTT.

This rearrangement joins TRBV5-6 to TRBJ2-3, with D possibly being TRBD1 or TRBD2 (5 bases each). CDR1 and CDR2 (germline): SGHDT, YYEEEE. The length of the CDR3 is 13 residues. V was shortened by 4 bases and J by 9 bases, with 15 bases between the two germline ends. The CDR3 nucleotides are TGTGCCAGCAGCCCGGGACCATTCGGAACGCAGTATTTT. Translation: CASSPGPFGTQYF.